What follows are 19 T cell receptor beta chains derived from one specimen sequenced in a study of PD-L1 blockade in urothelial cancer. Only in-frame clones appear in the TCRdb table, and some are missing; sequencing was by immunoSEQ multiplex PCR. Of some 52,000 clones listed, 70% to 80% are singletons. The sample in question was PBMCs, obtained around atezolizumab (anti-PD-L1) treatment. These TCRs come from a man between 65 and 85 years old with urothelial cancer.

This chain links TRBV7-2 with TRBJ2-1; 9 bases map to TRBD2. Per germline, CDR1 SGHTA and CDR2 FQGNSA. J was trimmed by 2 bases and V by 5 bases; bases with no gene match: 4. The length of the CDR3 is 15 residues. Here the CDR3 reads CASSRTSVPYNEQFF. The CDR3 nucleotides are TGTGCCAGCAGCCGGACTAGCGTCCCCTACAATGAGCAGTTCTTC.

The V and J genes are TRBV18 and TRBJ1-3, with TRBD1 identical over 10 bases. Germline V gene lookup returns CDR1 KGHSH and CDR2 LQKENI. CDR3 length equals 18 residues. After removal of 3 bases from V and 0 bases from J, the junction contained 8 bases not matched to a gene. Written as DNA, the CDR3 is TGTGCCAGCTCACCCAGGGACAGGGGTCCCCTCTCTGGAAACACCATATATTTT. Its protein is CASSPRDRGPLSGNTIYF.

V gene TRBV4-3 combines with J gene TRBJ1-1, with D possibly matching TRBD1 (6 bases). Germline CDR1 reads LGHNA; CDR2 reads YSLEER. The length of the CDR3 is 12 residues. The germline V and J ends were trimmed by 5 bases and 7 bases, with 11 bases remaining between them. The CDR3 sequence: CASSSRTDEAFF. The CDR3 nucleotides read TGCGCCAGCAGCTCCCGGACAGATGAAGCTTTCTTT.

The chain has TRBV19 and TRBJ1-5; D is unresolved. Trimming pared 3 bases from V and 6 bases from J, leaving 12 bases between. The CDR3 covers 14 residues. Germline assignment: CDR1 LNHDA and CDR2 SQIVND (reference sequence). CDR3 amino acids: CASSMSGFSQPQHF. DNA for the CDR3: TGTGCCAGTAGTATGTCGGGGTTTTCTCAGCCCCAGCATTTT.

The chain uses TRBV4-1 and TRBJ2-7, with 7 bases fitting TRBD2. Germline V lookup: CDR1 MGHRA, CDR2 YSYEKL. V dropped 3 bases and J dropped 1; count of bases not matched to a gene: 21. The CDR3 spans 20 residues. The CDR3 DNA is TGCGCCAGCAGCCAGCGATACATTAAAACCGGGACTACCGTTTCCTACGAGCAGTACTTC. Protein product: CASSQRYIKTGTTVSYEQYF.

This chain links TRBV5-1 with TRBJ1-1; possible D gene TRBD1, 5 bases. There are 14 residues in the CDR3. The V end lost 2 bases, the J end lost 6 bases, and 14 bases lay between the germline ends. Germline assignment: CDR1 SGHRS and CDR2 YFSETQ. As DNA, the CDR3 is TGCGCCAGCAGCTTCGACAGCCAGCCACCTGAAGCTTTCTTT. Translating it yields CASSFDSQPPEAFF.

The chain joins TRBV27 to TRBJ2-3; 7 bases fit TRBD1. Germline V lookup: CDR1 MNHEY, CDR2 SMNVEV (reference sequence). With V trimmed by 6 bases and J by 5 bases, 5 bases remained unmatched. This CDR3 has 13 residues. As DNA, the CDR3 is TGTGCCAGCAGCTACAGGGGAAAAGATACGCAGTATTTT. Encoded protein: CASSYRGKDTQYF.

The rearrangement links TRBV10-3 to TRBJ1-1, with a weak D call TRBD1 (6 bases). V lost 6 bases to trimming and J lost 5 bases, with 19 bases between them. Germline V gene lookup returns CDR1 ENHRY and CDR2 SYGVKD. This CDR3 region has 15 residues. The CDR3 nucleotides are TGTGCCATCAGGCAGGGGTCCGCCGGGAGGACTGAAGCTTTCTTT. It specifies CAIRQGSAGRTEAFF.

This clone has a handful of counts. The CDR3 nucleotides are TGTGCCAGCAGTTACTCGACTCGGGGGGACACTGAAGCTTTCTTT. This encodes CASSYSTRGDTEAFF. V usage is TRBV6-5 and J usage is TRBJ1-1; weak D call: TRBD1 (5 bases). V shed 0 bases and J shed 3 bases, with 11 bases lying between them. The CDR3 covers 15 residues. CDR1 is MNHEY, CDR2 SVGAGI, per germline.

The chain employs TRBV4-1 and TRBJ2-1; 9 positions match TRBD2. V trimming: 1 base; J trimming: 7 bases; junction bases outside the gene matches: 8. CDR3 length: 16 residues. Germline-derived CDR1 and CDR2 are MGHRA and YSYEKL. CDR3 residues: CASSQGGLAGRNEQFF. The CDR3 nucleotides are TGCGCCAGCAGCCAAGGCGGCCTAGCGGGACGGAATGAGCAGTTCTTC.

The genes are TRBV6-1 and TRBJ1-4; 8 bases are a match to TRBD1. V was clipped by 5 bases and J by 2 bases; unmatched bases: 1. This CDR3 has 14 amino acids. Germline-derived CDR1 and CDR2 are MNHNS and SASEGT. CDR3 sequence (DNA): TGTGCCAGCAGTCAGGGGGCGACTAATGAAAAACTGTTTTTT. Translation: CASSQGATNEKLFF.

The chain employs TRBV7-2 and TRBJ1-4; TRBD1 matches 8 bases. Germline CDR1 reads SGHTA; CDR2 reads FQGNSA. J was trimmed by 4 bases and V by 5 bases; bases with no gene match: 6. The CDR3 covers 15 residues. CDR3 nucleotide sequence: TGTGCCAGCAGCCCCACAGGGGGGTTTAATGAAAAACTGTTTTTT. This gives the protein CASSPTGGFNEKLFF.

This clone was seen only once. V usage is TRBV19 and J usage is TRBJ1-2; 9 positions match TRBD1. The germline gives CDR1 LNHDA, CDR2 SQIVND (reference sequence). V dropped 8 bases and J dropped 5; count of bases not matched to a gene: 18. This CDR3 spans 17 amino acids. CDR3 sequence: CASDQPGQGPYGYGYTF. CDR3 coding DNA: TGTGCCAGTGACCAACCGGGACAGGGACCCTATGGGTATGGCTACACCTTC.

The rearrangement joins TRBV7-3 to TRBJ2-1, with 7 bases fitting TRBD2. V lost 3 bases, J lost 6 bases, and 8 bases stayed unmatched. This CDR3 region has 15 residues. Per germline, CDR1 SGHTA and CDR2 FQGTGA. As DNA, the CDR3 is TGTGCCAGCAGCTTGGGGACTAACCCCCTCAATGAGCAGTTCTTC. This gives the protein CASSLGTNPLNEQFF.

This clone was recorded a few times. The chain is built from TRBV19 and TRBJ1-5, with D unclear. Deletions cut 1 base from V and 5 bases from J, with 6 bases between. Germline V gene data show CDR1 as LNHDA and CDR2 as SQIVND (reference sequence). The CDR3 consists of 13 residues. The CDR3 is CASSIGQHQPQHF. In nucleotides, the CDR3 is TGTGCCAGTAGTATAGGACAACATCAGCCCCAGCATTTT.

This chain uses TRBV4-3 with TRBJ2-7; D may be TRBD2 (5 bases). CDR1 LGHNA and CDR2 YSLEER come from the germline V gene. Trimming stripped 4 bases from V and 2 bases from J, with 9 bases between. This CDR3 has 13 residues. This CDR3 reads CASSLETTYEQYF. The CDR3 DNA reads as TGCGCCAGCAGCCTTGAGACTACCTACGAGCAGTACTTC.

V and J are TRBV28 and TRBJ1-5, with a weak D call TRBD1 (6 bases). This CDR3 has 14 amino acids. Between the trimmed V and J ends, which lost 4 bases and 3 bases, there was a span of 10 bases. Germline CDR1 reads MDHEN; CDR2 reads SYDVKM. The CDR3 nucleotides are TGTGCCAGCAGTTCCGGACAGCCCAATCAGCCCCAGCATTTT. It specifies CASSSGQPNQPQHF.

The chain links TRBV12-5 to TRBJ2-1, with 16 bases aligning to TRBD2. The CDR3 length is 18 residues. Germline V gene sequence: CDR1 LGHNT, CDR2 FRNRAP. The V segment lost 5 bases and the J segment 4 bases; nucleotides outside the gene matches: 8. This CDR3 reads CASGTRGLAGGPYNEQFF. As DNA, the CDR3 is TGTGCTAGTGGTACCAGGGGACTAGCGGGAGGGCCGTACAATGAGCAGTTCTTC.

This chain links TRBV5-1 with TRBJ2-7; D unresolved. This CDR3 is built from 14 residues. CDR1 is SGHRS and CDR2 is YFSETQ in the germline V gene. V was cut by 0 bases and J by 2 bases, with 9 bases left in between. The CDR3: CASSLAAGPYEQYF. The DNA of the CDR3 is TGCGCCAGCAGCTTGGCCGCTGGGCCCTACGAGCAGTACTTC.